These 32 T cell receptor beta chains came from one sample sequenced in a study of blood T cell repertoires in COVID-19. Method: immunoSEQ multiplex PCR; TCRdb's copy keeps in-frame clones and lacks some. The repertoire holds approximately 34,000 clones, with 81% as singletons. Sequencing input: peripheral blood. The receptors derive from a man in his 70s with COVID-19, enrolled during active disease.

V usage is TRBV7-3 and J usage is TRBJ1-1; 7 bases agree with TRBD1. V was pared by 2 bases and J by 0 bases, with 12 bases of the junction left unmatched. CDR1 and CDR2 (germline): SGHTA, FQGTGA. CDR3 length: 18 amino acids. The DNA for the CDR3 is TGTGCCAGCAGCTTAGGGACAGAGCCACCCTCCTTGAACACTGAAGCTTTCTTT. Translated: CASSLGTEPPSLNTEAFF.

This clone was seen only a few times. This chain uses TRBV5-4 with TRBJ1-1; possibly TRBD1 for D (5 bases). CDR3 length: 13 residues. Germline CDR1 is SGHNT and CDR2 is YYREEE (reference sequence). Trimming pared 0 bases from V and 11 bases from J, leaving 14 bases between. CDR3 nucleotides: TGTGCCAGCAGCTTGGTCGCGGGACCCGGGGCTTTCTTT. Amino acid sequence: CASSLVAGPGAFF.

The rearrangement links TRBV5-1 to TRBJ2-6; 7 nucleotides line up with TRBD1. V gave up 3 bases and J gave up 0 bases; unmatched junction bases: 6. Germline CDR1 and CDR2: SGHRS and YFSETQ. The CDR3 is 17 residues long. CDR3 sequence: CASSSPGQSSGANVLTF. CDR3 nucleotides: TGCGCCAGCAGCTCCCCGGGACAGAGCTCTGGGGCCAACGTCCTGACTTTC. Full variable domain (outside the CDR3, taken from reference TRBV5-1 and TRBJ2-6): KAGVTQTPRYLIKTRGQQVTLSCSPISGHRSVSWYQQTPGQGLQFLFEYFSETQRNKGNFPGRFSGRQFSNSRSEMNVSTLELGDSALYLCASSSPGQSSGANVLTFGAGSRLTVL.

The V call is TRBV7-2, the J call TRBJ2-1; the match to TRBD1 covers 7 bases. The CDR3 spans 19 residues. V lost 1 base, J lost 8 bases, and 20 bases stayed unmatched. The germline V gene has CDR1 SGHTA and CDR2 FQGNSA. CDR3 amino acids: CASSLVTGVPQGLLDEQFF. The CDR3 region has the DNA TGTGCCAGCAGCTTAGTTACAGGGGTACCGCAAGGTCTGCTCGATGAGCAGTTCTTC.

J is TRBJ2-7 and V is TRBV18; 9 nucleotides match TRBD2. The V segment lost 1 base and the J segment 6 bases; nucleotides outside the gene matches: 4. The CDR3 consists of 14 residues. Per germline, CDR1 KGHSH and CDR2 LQKENI. In DNA form, the CDR3 reads TGTGCCAGCTCACCACGGACTAGCGAGGGCGAGCAGTACTTC. It translates to CASSPRTSEGEQYF.

This sequence joins TRBV7-2 and TRBJ2-1; 7 bases align to TRBD1. This CDR3 is 15 amino acids long. After removal of 1 base from V and 4 bases from J, the junction contained 4 bases not matched to a gene. Germline CDR1 reads SGHTA; CDR2 reads FQGNSA. The CDR3 loop is CASSLDRGLYNEQFF. The CDR3 region has the DNA TGTGCCAGCAGCTTAGACAGGGGTTTGTACAATGAGCAGTTCTTC.

The chain links TRBV4-3 to TRBJ2-7; 8 bases fit TRBD2. This CDR3 contains 14 residues. V trimming: 3 bases; J trimming: 4 bases; junction bases outside the gene matches: 5. In germline, CDR1 is LGHNA, CDR2 YSLEER. DNA of the CDR3: TGCGCCAGCAGCCAGCTTACTAGCGGTTACGAGCAGTACTTC. Amino acid sequence: CASSQLTSGYEQYF.

The chain recombines TRBV5-6 with TRBJ2-5; TRBD2 matches at 11 bases. The CDR3 totals 16 residues. Germline assignment: CDR1 SGHDT and CDR2 YYEEEE. With V trimmed by 4 bases and J by 2 bases, 7 bases remained unmatched. CDR3 sequence (DNA): TGTGCCAGCAGCCTCCTAGCTAGCGGGAGGCAAGAGACCCAGTACTTC. It codes for CASSLLASGRQETQYF.

The V call is TRBV5-1, the J call TRBJ2-7, with D possibly being TRBD1 (6 bases). This CDR3 region has 15 residues. CDR1 SGHRS and CDR2 YFSETQ come from the germline V gene. Trimming stripped 2 bases from V and 3 bases from J, with 15 bases between. The DNA for the CDR3 is TGCGCCAGCAGCTTACAGGGTCTACCGAACTACGAGCAGTACTTC. This gives the protein CASSLQGLPNYEQYF.

V gene TRBV11-3 combines with J gene TRBJ2-2; a possible D gene is TRBD1 (6 bases). This CDR3 has 17 amino acids. Germline CDR1 reads SGHNT; CDR2 reads YENEEA. Trimming pared 5 bases from V and 2 bases from J, leaving 18 bases between. CDR3 sequence reads: CASSKGFRTDNTGELFF. Written as DNA, the CDR3 is TGTGCCAGCAGCAAGGGGTTCCGGACAGATAACACCGGGGAGCTGTTTTTT.

This clone was seen a handful of times. CDR3 in amino acids: CASSPDSPYGYTF. The CDR3 DNA reads TGTGCCAGCAGTCCAGACAGCCCGTATGGCTACACCTTC. This chain uses TRBV12-3 or TRBV12-4 with TRBJ1-2, with a weak D call TRBD1 (5 bases). The germline V and J ends were trimmed by 5 bases and 5 bases, with 12 bases remaining between them. The CDR3 length is 13 residues.

This clone was seen more than once but under ten times. The rearrangement uses TRBV28 and TRBJ2-2, with 7 nucleotides matching TRBD2. Germline CDR1 and CDR2: MDHEN and SYDVKM. The length of the CDR3 is 14 residues. The V and J ends lost 8 bases and 0 bases, in that order; junction bases with no gene match: 3. The CDR3 sequence: CASGLGSNTGELFF. In nucleotides, the CDR3 is TGTGCCAGCGGACTAGGATCGAACACCGGGGAGCTGTTTTTT.

This chain links TRBV10-3 with TRBJ1-5; 7 bases fit TRBD1. The CDR3 totals 17 residues. J gave up 0 bases and V 10 bases, and 15 bases lay outside the gene matches. Germline V gene sequence: CDR1 ENHRY, CDR2 SYGVKD. For the CDR3, the DNA is TGTGCCACCCGACAAACAAGAGACAGGGATAGCAATCAGCCCCAGCATTTT. This encodes CATRQTRDRDSNQPQHF.

V usage is TRBV7-2 and J usage is TRBJ2-3; 11 nucleotides match TRBD2. The V and J ends lost 5 bases and 3 bases, in that order; junction bases with no gene match: 4. The CDR3 covers 15 residues. Germline loops: CDR1 SGHTA, CDR2 FQGNSA. The CDR3 DNA reads TGTGCCAGCAGCCCTCGACTAGCGGGGACAGATACGCAGTATTTT. It codes for CASSPRLAGTDTQYF.

This rearrangement joins TRBV28 to TRBJ1-2, with 11 bases identical to TRBD1. The germline V gene has CDR1 MDHEN and CDR2 SYDVKM. After removal of 5 bases from V and 10 bases from J, the junction contained 9 bases not matched to a gene. The CDR3 covers 14 residues. The CDR3 is CASSPGQGAVDYTF. CDR3 nucleotide sequence: TGTGCCAGCAGTCCCGGACAGGGGGCTGTTGACTACACCTTC.

The chain links TRBV6-5 to TRBJ1-1, with TRBD1 matching 10 bases. V gave up 4 bases and J gave up 3 bases; unmatched junction bases: 5. There are 15 residues in the CDR3. CDR1 is MNHEY and CDR2 is SVGAGI in the germline V gene. This chain's CDR3 is CASSFTGQGYTEAFF. CDR3 bases: TGTGCCAGCAGTTTCACGGGACAGGGGTACACTGAAGCTTTCTTT.

V gene TRBV5-1 combines with J gene TRBJ2-1; D may be TRBD1 (5 bases). CDR1 SGHRS and CDR2 YFSETQ come from the germline V gene. V was pared by 2 bases and J by 5 bases, with 14 bases between. This CDR3 has 15 residues. CDR3 coding DNA: TGCGCCAGCAGCTTAACAGACAGACACAACAATGAGCAGTTCTTC. This gives the protein CASSLTDRHNNEQFF.

J is TRBJ1-2 and V is TRBV12-3 or TRBV12-4; D unclear. The CDR3 loop spans 13 amino acids. Trimming removed 0 bases at V and 6 bases at J, with 8 bases between. CDR3 nucleotides: TGTGCCAGCAGTTTAGCGATGGCGGATGGCTACACCTTC. Translated, it gives CASSLAMADGYTF.

The V gene is TRBV29-1, the J gene TRBJ1-5, with D perhaps matching TRBD1 (5 bases). Germline V gene lookup returns CDR1 SQVTM and CDR2 ANQGSEA. With 4 bases removed from V and 1 base from J, the gap between germline ends came to 8 bases. The CDR3 has 13 residues. As DNA, the CDR3 is TGCAGCGTTGCCCAGGGAAGCAATCAGCCCCAGCATTTT. Its translation: CSVAQGSNQPQHF.

The chain employs TRBV6-5 and TRBJ1-3, with D perhaps matching TRBD1 (5 bases). In germline, CDR1 is MNHEY, CDR2 SVGAGI. The CDR3 extends over 14 amino acids. V was pared by 5 bases and J by 0 bases, with 8 bases between. This CDR3 is CASSPGYSGNTIYF. DNA of the CDR3: TGTGCCAGCAGTCCAGGGTACTCTGGAAACACCATATATTTT.

The J gene is TRBJ1-5, the V gene TRBV7-3, with D possibly being TRBD1 (5 bases). The ends were cut back, 2 bases at V and 0 bases at J, with 26 bases in the middle. CDR1 is SGHTA, CDR2 FQGTGA, per germline. The CDR3 covers 21 residues. This CDR3 reads CASSLSEGGAETLYSNQPQHF. The CDR3 bases are TGTGCCAGCAGCTTATCGGAGGGTGGGGCAGAGACCCTTTATAGCAATCAGCCCCAGCATTTT.

The chain combines TRBV28 with TRBJ2-7; D call uncertain. CDR3 length: 11 amino acids. The V gene lost 4 bases and the J gene lost 3 bases, with 4 bases spanning the gap. Germline CDR1 reads MDHEN; CDR2 reads SYDVKM. CDR3 protein: CASSYNYEQYF. As DNA, the CDR3 is TGTGCCAGCAGTTACAACTACGAGCAGTACTTC.

V and J are TRBV6-5 and TRBJ1-1; TRBD1 matches 7 bases. In germline, CDR1 is MNHEY, CDR2 SVGAGI. The V gene end was trimmed by 6 bases and the J gene end by 3 bases; junction bases not matched to a gene: 4. This CDR3 has 13 residues. DNA of the CDR3: TGTGCCAGCAGACGACAGGGCGACACTGAAGCTTTCTTT. It codes for CASRRQGDTEAFF.

The chain recombines TRBV11-2 with TRBJ2-2; maybe TRBD1 (5 bases). Trimming shortened V by 2 bases and J by 8 bases, and 18 bases separated the two germline ends. Germline CDR1 and CDR2: SGHAT and FQNNGV. The CDR3 loop spans 16 amino acids. Written as DNA, the CDR3 is TGTGCCAGCAGCTTAACCCCAGGGCGCGCCAGGGGGGAGCTGTTTTTT. It translates to CASSLTPGRARGELFF.

This clone was found once. The chain carries TRBV18 and TRBJ2-7; a possible D gene is TRBD1 (6 bases). Trimming removed 4 bases from V and 3 bases from J, with 10 bases in between. The CDR3 is 13 residues long. The V gene's germline CDR1 is KGHSH and CDR2 LQKENI. In DNA form, the CDR3 reads TGTGCCAGCTCACGATCGGACAGCTACGAGCAGTACTTC. Translated: CASSRSDSYEQYF.

The J gene is TRBJ2-7, the V gene TRBV2; 8 bases line up with TRBD1. V dropped 1 base and J dropped 12; count of bases not matched to a gene: 5. This CDR3 is 12 amino acids long. Germline V gene sequence: CDR1 SNHLY, CDR2 FYNNEI. CDR3 sequence reads: CASSEVPTGGYF. For the CDR3, the DNA is TGTGCCAGCAGTGAAGTGCCAACAGGGGGGTACTTC.

This chain connects TRBV5-1 to TRBJ1-2, with D perhaps matching TRBD1 (5 bases). From germline, CDR1 is SGHRS and CDR2 YFSETQ. Trimming left V 6 bases short and J 2 bases short, with 17 bases between. The CDR3 runs to 15 residues. CDR3 protein: CASTPGAGRNYGYTF. The CDR3 bases are TGCGCCAGCACCCCCGGGGCAGGGAGGAACTATGGCTACACCTTC.

The chain couples TRBV27 to TRBJ2-7, with TRBD2 identical over 10 bases. CDR3 length equals 14 residues. J was trimmed by 6 bases and V by 6 bases; bases with no gene match: 8. Germline CDR1 and CDR2: MNHEY and SMNVEV (reference sequence). The CDR3 reads CASSLAGGGAEQYF. In DNA, the CDR3 is TGTGCCAGCAGCTTAGCGGGGGGAGGCGCCGAGCAGTACTTC.

This clone turned up a few times. The chain employs TRBV19 and TRBJ2-1, with D uncertain. Germline lookup yields CDR1 LNHDA and CDR2 SQIVND (reference sequence). V dropped 3 bases and J dropped 7 bases, with 7 bases sitting between them. CDR3 size: 12 residues. Here the CDR3 DNA reads TGTGCCAGTAGTATGACTGGGAATGAGCAGTTCTTC. The encoded protein is CASSMTGNEQFF. The full variable domain, rest sourced from reference TRBV19 and TRBJ2-1, is DGGITQSPKYLFRKEGQNVTLSCEQNLNHDAMYWYRQDPGQGLRLIYYSQIVNDFQKGDIAEGYSVSREKKESFPLTVTSAQKNPTAFYLCASSMTGNEQFFGPGTRLTVL.

The V and J genes are TRBV7-3 and TRBJ1-2; tentatively, D is TRBD1 (5 bases). Germline V CDR1 and CDR2: SGHTA, FQGTGA. The V and J ends lost 2 bases and 6 bases respectively, with 10 bases between them. The CDR3 contains 13 residues. CDR3 DNA sequence: TGTGCCAGCAGCTTAGGTCCAGGGAATGGCTACACCTTC. The encoded protein is CASSLGPGNGYTF.

J is TRBJ1-1 and V is TRBV4-3, with 7 bases aligning to TRBD1. The CDR3 loop spans 14 amino acids. Germline V CDR1 and CDR2: LGHNA, YSLEER. V shed 4 bases, J shed 1 base, and the junction held 3 bases outside the gene matches. The CDR3 DNA is TGCGCCAGCAGCCCTGACAGGGCGAACACTGAAGCTTTCTTT. Encoded protein: CASSPDRANTEAFF.

This sequence joins TRBV6-5 and TRBJ2-7; a weak D match, TRBD1 (7 bases). V lost 7 bases, J lost 0 bases, and 13 bases lay in between. Per the germline V gene, CDR1 is MNHEY and CDR2 is SVGAGI. The CDR3 totals 14 residues. The CDR3 DNA is TGTGCCAGCATTAGACAGGGAGGCTCCTACGAGCAGTACTTC. Protein: CASIRQGGSYEQYF.